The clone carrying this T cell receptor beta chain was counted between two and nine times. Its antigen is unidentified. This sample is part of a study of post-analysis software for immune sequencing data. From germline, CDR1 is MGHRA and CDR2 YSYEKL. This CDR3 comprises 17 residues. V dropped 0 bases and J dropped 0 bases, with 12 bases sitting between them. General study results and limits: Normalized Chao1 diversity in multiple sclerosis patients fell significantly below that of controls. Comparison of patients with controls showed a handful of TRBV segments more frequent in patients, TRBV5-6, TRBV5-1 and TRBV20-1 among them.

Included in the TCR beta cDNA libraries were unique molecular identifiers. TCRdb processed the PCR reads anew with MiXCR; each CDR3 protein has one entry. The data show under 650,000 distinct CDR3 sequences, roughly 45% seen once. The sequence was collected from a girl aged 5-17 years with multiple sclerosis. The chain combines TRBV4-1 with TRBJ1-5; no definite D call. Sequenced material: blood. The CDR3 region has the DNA TGCGCCAGCAGCCAAGATAGGGCGGATTATAGCAATCAGCCCCAGCATTTT. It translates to CASSQDRADYSNQPQHF.